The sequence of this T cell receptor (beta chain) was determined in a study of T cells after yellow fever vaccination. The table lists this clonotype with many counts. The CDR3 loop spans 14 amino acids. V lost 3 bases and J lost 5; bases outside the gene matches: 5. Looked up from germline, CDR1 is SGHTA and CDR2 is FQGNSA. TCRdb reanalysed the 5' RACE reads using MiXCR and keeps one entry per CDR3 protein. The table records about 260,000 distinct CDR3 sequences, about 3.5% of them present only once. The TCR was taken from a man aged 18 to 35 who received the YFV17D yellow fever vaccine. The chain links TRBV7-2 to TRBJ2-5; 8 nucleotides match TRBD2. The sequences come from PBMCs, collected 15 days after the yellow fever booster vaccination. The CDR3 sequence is CASSFGGGSETQYF. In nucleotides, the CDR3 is TGTGCCAGCAGCTTCGGCGGGGGGAGTGAGACCCAGTACTTC.